The clone carrying this TCR beta chain was detected a few times. Its antigen is unidentified. Gene names are mouse gene names. The observed sequence ends 4 residues before the CDR3 terminus, with the missing tail filled in from the germline J gene. V lost 4 bases to trimming and J lost 1 base; unmatched junction nucleotides: 3. Germline values: CDR1 FNHDT, CDR2 SITEND (reference sequence). The CDR3 contains 14 residues. Sorting of pooled cutaneous lymph node cells was based on CD4, CD8alpha, NKG2D, NKG2ACE and other markers. RNA extraction and reverse transcription yielded cDNA as sequencing template. TCRdb's table, derived via immunoSEQ multiplex PCR, lists solely in-frame clones and lacks some. This repertoire holds roughly 260,000 clones, and none appear only once. This sample stems from a study of CD8+ T cells in alopecia areata. In the study overall: C3H/HeJ graft donors with spontaneous alopecia, aged about 6-12 months, supplied skin that was transplanted onto female C3H/HeJ mice aged about 7-11 weeks. Study-wide findings and caveats: For lesional scalp, especially alopecia totalis/universalis, clonality was higher than in normal scalp. Patients showed less clear TCR sequence sharing than mice, possibly partly because of HLA diversity. Scalp samples also yield sequences of resident alphabeta T cells from normal skin.

The receptor comes from a C3H/HeJ mouse with alopecia areata. MHC haplotype: H2-k. Input material: CD4+ T cells sorted from a lymph node. The rearrangement joins TRBV19 to TRBJ2-5, with 7 bases fitting TRBD2. CDR3 DNA, as far as it was read: TGTGCCAGCAGTCTACTGGGGCACCAAGAC. Translation gives CASSLLGHQD. In full, the CDR3 is CASSLLGHQDTQYF.